These T cell receptor beta chains were read from a single sample in a study of shared T cell receptors in the human thymus. The protocol was immunoSEQ multiplex PCR, while the TCRdb copy is restricted to in-frame clones and leaves out a portion. The table shows about 380,000 clones, with 95% occurring only once. The sample consisted of thymocytes. Receptors originate from a human donor. Both conserved end residues are part of each CDR3. A D gene is named only where the DNA matches it firmly. Rows give clone size only sometimes, using once, few, many, or a class for an expanded clone.

>TRBV5-1|.|.|TRBJ1-2
TGCGCCAGCAGCTTGAAAGGGGACTATGGCTACACCTTC
CASSLKGDYGYTF
>TRBV5-1|.|few|TRBJ2-4
TGCGCCAGCAGCTTGGACAGGGCCAAAAACATTCAGTACTTC
CASSLDRAKNIQYF
>TRBV25-1|.|once|TRBJ1-4
TGTGCCAGCATTGGGTTAGGGGTCCGGGCGGATGAAAAACTGTTTTTT
CASIGLGVRADEKLFF
>TRBV9|.|.|TRBJ1-1
TGTGCCAGCAGCGCCCAGACCACAGGGCTGAACACTGAAGCTTTCTTT
CASSAQTTGLNTEAFF
>TRBV29-1|TRBD2|.|TRBJ2-3
TGCAGCGTCGCCTCTAGCGGGAGTACAGATACGCAGTATTTT
CSVASSGSTDTQYF
>TRBV5-4|.|.|TRBJ1-5
TGTGCCAGCAGCCTGGCGGGACGGGATCAGCCCCAGCATTTT
CASSLAGRDQPQHF
>TRBV7-6|.|once|TRBJ2-7
TGTGCCAGCAGCTTTAATAGGCTCACCTCCGAGCAGTACTTC
CASSFNRLTSEQYF
>TRBV19|.|.|TRBJ1-4
TGTGCCAGTAGTATCTCGGGGGAGCTTAGTAGAACTAATGAAAAACTGTTTTTT
CASSISGELSRTNEKLFF
>TRBV10-3|.|.|TRBJ1-2
TGTGCCATCAGTGGGGACACCCAGGGCGGTGGCTACACCTTC
CAISGDTQGGGYTF
>TRBV28|.|.|TRBJ2-4
TGTGCCAGCAGACCAGGGGACCCTTTAAACATTCAGTACTTC
CASRPGDPLNIQYF
>TRBV14|.|.|TRBJ2-7
TGTGCCAGCAGCCAAGACCCCGGCAGGAGCCGGCTCGAGCAGTACTTC
CASSQDPGRSRLEQYF
>TRBV27|TRBD2|.|TRBJ2-7
TGTGCCAGCAGTCCCGGACTAGCGGGAGTGAGAGAGCAGTACTTC
CASSPGLAGVREQYF
>TRBV5-1|.|.|TRBJ2-1
TGCGCCAGCAGCTTCCTTTCCGGGAATGTGAATGAGCAGTTCTTC
CASSFLSGNVNEQFF
>TRBV11-3|.|.|TRBJ1-1
TGTGCCAGCAGCGGGAAGGGACCTGAAGCTTTCTTT
CASSGKGPEAFF
>TRBV30|.|once|TRBJ2-1
TGTGCCTGGAGTCTCGTGGGGGGACGGAGCGGGCCTTCCTACAATGAGCAGTTCTTC
CAWSLVGGRSGPSYNEQFF
>TRBV19|.|.|TRBJ1-3
TGTGCCAGTAGTACCTCCGCAGGAGATTACAACACCATATATTTT
CASSTSAGDYNTIYF
>TRBV9|TRBD2|.|TRBJ2-7
TGTGCCAGCAGCGTAGAAGTAACAGGAATACTAGCGGGAGATCTCCACTCCTACGAGCAGTACTTC
CASSVEVTGILAGDLHSYEQYF
>TRBV15|.|.|TRBJ2-1
TGTGCCACCAGCAGAGAGAGGGCTGGGTATAATGAGCAGTTCTTC
CATSRERAGYNEQFF
>TRBV6-5|.|once|TRBJ1-1
TGTGCCAGCAGTCCCCCGGGCGTCGGGAACACTGAAGCTTTCTTT
CASSPPGVGNTEAFF
>TRBV6-6|.|.|TRBJ2-1
TGTGCCAGCAGTTACGAAGTCGGGGAGCAGTTCTTC
CASSYEVGEQFF
>TRBV15|.|once|TRBJ1-1
TGTGCCACCAGCAGAGCCGTTAACACTGAAGCTTTCTTT
CATSRAVNTEAFF
>TRBV28|TRBD2|.|TRBJ2-1
TGTGCCAGCAGTTTATATTTAGCGGGAGGGCCTATCAGTGAGCAGTTCTTC
CASSLYLAGGPISEQFF
>TRBV7-3|.|.|TRBJ1-1
TGTGCCAGCAGTCGAACCAGGGTAAGGGAGACTGAAGCTTTCTTT
CASSRTRVRETEAFF
>TRBV27|.|.|TRBJ2-1
TGTGCCAGCAGTTGGGTTAGCCCCTACAATGAGCAGTTCTTC
CASSWVSPYNEQFF
>TRBV27|TRBD1|.|TRBJ1-4
TGTGCCAGCGGTTCCGGGACAGGCAATGAAAAACTGTTTTTT
CASGSGTGNEKLFF
>TRBV4-2|.|.|TRBJ2-2
TGTGCCAGCAGCCAAGCCCTGACAGCCGCGGGGGAGCTGTTTTTT
CASSQALTAAGELFF
>TRBV14|TRBD1|.|TRBJ1-4
TGTGCCAGCAGCCTCCAGCCGGACAGGGGCGGACCCCGGCGTACTGAAAAACTGTTTTTT
CASSLQPDRGGPRRTEKLFF
>TRBV9|TRBD2|.|TRBJ2-3
TGTGCCAGCAGCGTAGATCTAGCGGGAGAGCTCACAGATACGCAGTATTTT
CASSVDLAGELTDTQYF
>TRBV15|.|once|TRBJ2-7
TGTGCCACCAGCAGAGACCGGAGCGGAGTCTACGAGCAGTACTTC
CATSRDRSGVYEQYF
>TRBV7-6|.|.|TRBJ2-5
TGTGCCAGCAGCCCCAGGACCCATGTCTGGGAGACCCAGTACTTC
CASSPRTHVWETQYF
>TRBV4-1|TRBD2|.|TRBJ2-2
TGCGCCAGCAGCCCTAAACTAGCGGGAGGGCCGAGGAACACCGGGGAGCTGTTTTTT
CASSPKLAGGPRNTGELFF
>TRBV5-1|.|once|TRBJ2-5
TGCGCCAGCAGCAAGGGACCTGCAGGCCTACAAGAGACCCAGTACTTC
CASSKGPAGLQETQYF
>TRBV7-9|TRBD2|.|TRBJ2-1
TGTGCCAGCAGCCCACAACTAGCGGGAGGCTCCTACAATGAGCAGTTCTTC
CASSPQLAGGSYNEQFF
>TRBV5-1|TRBD1|.|TRBJ2-7
TGCGCCAGCAGCGGGACAGGGGTTGTCTACGAGCAGTACTTC
CASSGTGVVYEQYF
>TRBV7-2|.|.|TRBJ2-1
TGTGCCAGCAGCTTACGAAGGGGTGAGCAGTTCTTC
CASSLRRGEQFF
>TRBV27|.|.|TRBJ1-1
TGTGCCAGCAGTTTATACGGGGACCCAACTGAAGCTTTCTTT
CASSLYGDPTEAFF
>TRBV7-8|.|.|TRBJ1-1
TGTGCCAGCAGCTTAGAACCAAACACTGAAGCTTTCTTT
CASSLEPNTEAFF
>TRBV27|TRBD1|.|TRBJ2-2
TGTGCCAGCAGTTGGAGGGGACAGGGTGGCACCGGGGAGCTGTTTTTT
CASSWRGQGGTGELFF
>TRBV14|.|few|TRBJ2-3
TGTGCCAGCAGCCAAGAACCAGGAGGGGATACGCAGTATTTT
CASSQEPGGDTQYF
>TRBV27|TRBD2|.|TRBJ2-2
TGTGCCAGCAGACGGCCGACTAGCCCTAACACCGGGGAGCTGTTTTTT
CASRRPTSPNTGELFF